The 16 T cell receptor beta chains below come from one sample, sequenced in a study of blood T cell repertoires in COVID-19. Sequencing was performed with immunoSEQ multiplex PCR; in TCRdb, only in-frame clones are kept and a portion is missing. The sample includes about 140,000 clones, about 72% of them seen just once. The specimen was peripheral blood. These receptors all come from a man aged 55 to 70 who had recovered from COVID-19.

The genes are TRBV2 and TRBJ1-1; D not certain. The V and J ends lost 4 bases and 0 bases respectively, with 12 bases between them. The CDR3 runs to 15 residues. The germline gives CDR1 SNHLY, CDR2 FYNNEI. CDR3 coding DNA: TGTGCCAGCAGTGTAGAGGGAAGGGTGAACACTGAAGCTTTCTTT. It translates to CASSVEGRVNTEAFF. The whole variable domain, filled in from reference TRBV2 and TRBJ1-1, reads EPEVTQTPSHQVTQMGQEVILRCVPISNHLYFYWYRQILGQKVEFLVSFYNNEISEKSEIFDDQFSVERPDGSNFTLKIRSTKLEDSAMYFCASSVEGRVNTEAFFGQGTRLTVV.

The rearrangement joins TRBV13 to TRBJ2-7; a possible D gene is TRBD1 (5 bases). Trimming took off 0 bases at V and 3 bases at J, with 6 bases between the two ends. Germline V gene data show CDR1 as PRHDT and CDR2 as FYEKMQ (reference sequence). The CDR3 runs to 13 residues. As DNA, the CDR3 is TGTGCCAGCAGCTTAGGGACAGACTACGAGCAGTACTTC. It codes for CASSLGTDYEQYF. Based on the CDR3 plus reference TRBV13 and TRBJ2-7, the full variable domain is AAGVIQSPRHLIKEKRETATLKCYPIPRHDTVYWYQQGPGQDPQFLISFYEKMQSDKGSIPDRFSAQQFSDYHSELNMSSLELGDSALYFCASSLGTDYEQYFGPGTRLTVT.

This chain uses TRBV19 with TRBJ1-1, with 8 bases that match TRBD1. CDR1 and CDR2 from the germline V gene are LNHDA and SQIVND (reference sequence). J gave up 3 bases and V 5 bases, and 11 bases lay outside the gene matches. The CDR3 spans 16 residues. This CDR3 is CASSYRQGFIDTEAFF. The CDR3 DNA sequence: TGTGCCAGTAGTTATCGACAGGGGTTTATCGACACTGAAGCTTTCTTT.

The chain carries TRBV5-7 and TRBJ1-3; D is undetermined. TRBV5-7 is marked as an open reading frame, function uncertain. CDR3 length: 15 amino acids. V was shortened by 2 bases and J by 3 bases, with 12 bases between the two germline ends. CDR3 in DNA: TGTGCCAGCAGCTTCCCTGGGCTTCGTGGAAACACCATATATTTT. This encodes CASSFPGLRGNTIYF.

This clone was counted a few times. V and J are TRBV7-2 and TRBJ2-1; 9 bases fit TRBD2. Germline CDR1 is SGHTA and CDR2 is FQGNSA. The CDR3 is 16 amino acids. Trimming took 1 base from V and 7 from J; bases not matched to a gene: 8. The CDR3 region has the DNA TGTGCCAGCAGCTTAGAGCTAGCGGGAATTCGGAATGAGCAGTTCTTC. Its protein product is CASSLELAGIRNEQFF.

This chain links TRBV7-2 with TRBJ1-5, with TRBD1 as a possible D gene (5 bases). V was shortened by 2 bases and J by 5 bases, with 7 bases between the two germline ends. This CDR3 has 13 residues. Germline V lookup: CDR1 SGHTA, CDR2 FQGNSA. The CDR3 here is CASSLWGDQPQHF. CDR3 in DNA: TGTGCCAGCAGCTTATGGGGGGATCAGCCCCAGCATTTT.

The V gene is TRBV5-1, the J gene TRBJ2-3; a possible D gene is TRBD2 (6 bases). Between the trimmed V and J ends, which lost 0 bases and 0 bases, there was a span of 11 bases. CDR3 size: 16 residues. Germline lookup yields CDR1 SGHRS and CDR2 YFSETQ. CDR3 region: CASSLDGGTSTDTQYF. The DNA for the CDR3 is TGCGCCAGCAGCTTGGACGGCGGGACTAGCACAGATACGCAGTATTTT. Full variable domain (missing parts from reference TRBV5-1 and TRBJ2-3): KAGVTQTPRYLIKTRGQQVTLSCSPISGHRSVSWYQQTPGQGLQFLFEYFSETQRNKGNFPGRFSGRQFSNSRSEMNVSTLELGDSALYLCASSLDGGTSTDTQYFGPGTRLTVL.

The genes are TRBV28 and TRBJ2-3; TRBD2 matches 10 bases. This CDR3 comprises 14 residues. J was trimmed by 3 bases and V by 7 bases; bases with no gene match: 4. Germline CDR1 MDHEN, CDR2 SYDVKM. CDR3 residues: CASTPSGRTDTQYF. In DNA, the CDR3 is TGTGCCAGCACCCCTAGCGGGAGAACAGATACGCAGTATTTT. Full variable domain (missing parts from reference TRBV28 and TRBJ2-3): DVKVTQSSRYLVKRTGEKVFLECVQDMDHENMFWYRQDPGLGLRLIYFSYDVKMKEKGDIPEGYSVSREKKERFSLILESASTNQTSMYLCASTPSGRTDTQYFGPGTRLTVL.

V is TRBV27 and J is TRBJ1-6; D gene unclear. V lost 5 bases and J lost 4, with 15 bases in between. Germline V gives CDR1 MNHEY, CDR2 SMNVEV (reference sequence). This CDR3 is 16 amino acids long. The CDR3 sequence is CASSKTTGAYNSPLHF. The CDR3 DNA follows: TGTGCCAGCAGTAAAACGACGGGAGCATATAATTCACCCCTCCACTTT.

CDR3 bases: TGTGCCAGCAGTGAACAGGTCCTGACTGAAGCTTTCTTT. Translation gives CASSEQVLTEAFF. The chain employs TRBV2 and TRBJ1-1; D remains unclear. Germline V gene lookup returns CDR1 SNHLY and CDR2 FYNNEI. V was pared by 2 bases and J by 5 bases, with 9 bases between. The CDR3 is made up of 13 amino acids.

The V gene is TRBV11-2, the J gene TRBJ2-7, with 10 bases that match TRBD2. The CDR3 is made up of 14 amino acids. CDR1 is SGHAT, CDR2 FQNNGV, per germline. Germline trimming cut 4 bases from V and 6 bases from J; bases unmatched to any gene: 6. Written as DNA, the CDR3 is TGTGCCAGCAGCTCTTTAGCGGGGGGACGCGAGCAGTACTTC. Translated: CASSSLAGGREQYF. Full variable domain (missing parts from reference TRBV11-2 and TRBJ2-7): EAGVAQSPRYKIIEKRQSVAFWCNPISGHATLYWYQQILGQGPKLLIQFQNNGVVDDSQLPKDRFSAERLKGVDSTLKIQPAKLEDSAVYLCASSSLAGGREQYFGPGTRLTVT.

The genes are TRBV30 and TRBJ1-5, with D maybe TRBD1 (5 bases). V was cut by 3 bases and J by 2 bases, with 14 bases left in between. The CDR3 has 15 amino acids. Germline V CDR1 and CDR2: GTSNPN, SVGIG (reference sequence). The CDR3 bases are TGTGCCTGGAGCCCGGGGGGTGCGGGCAATCAGCCCCAGCATTTT. It yields the protein CAWSPGGAGNQPQHF.

V gene TRBV6-2 or TRBV6-3 combines with J gene TRBJ2-5; D may be TRBD2 (5 bases). The V gene lost 4 bases and the J gene lost 0 bases, with 12 bases spanning the gap. Germline V gives CDR1 MNHEY, CDR2 SVGEGT. There are 15 residues in the CDR3. CDR3 protein: CASSWAAVYQETQYF. The CDR3 nucleotides read TGTGCCAGCAGTTGGGCAGCGGTGTACCAAGAGACCCAGTACTTC.

The chain uses TRBV19 and TRBJ1-3; 7 bases are a match to TRBD1. This CDR3 has 16 amino acids. With 4 bases clipped from V and 4 bases from J, the junction kept 10 bases outside the gene matches. The germline V gene encodes CDR1 LNHDA and CDR2 SQIVND (reference sequence). The CDR3 coding sequence is TGTGCCAGTAGTAACCGACAGGGATCTCCCGGAAACACCATATATTTT. This translates into CASSNRQGSPGNTIYF.

This clone was seen a few times. This chain connects TRBV4-2 to TRBJ1-6; possibly TRBD1 for D (6 bases). The CDR3 is made up of 18 amino acids. CDR1 is LGHNA, CDR2 YNFKEQ, per germline. V lost 0 bases and J lost 2, with 14 bases in between. CDR3 nucleotide sequence: TGTGCCAGCAGCCAAGATCCCAGGGGAGAAACCTATAATTCACCCCTCCACTTT. This gives the protein CASSQDPRGETYNSPLHF.

This chain joins TRBV28 and TRBJ2-2, with 10 positions matching TRBD1. V shed 6 bases, J shed 2 bases, and the junction held 9 bases outside the gene matches. Germline-derived CDR1 and CDR2 are MDHEN and SYDVKM. The CDR3 covers 17 residues. CDR3 DNA sequence: TGTGCCAGCAGATCCCGCGGGACAGGGGCCAACACCGGGGAGCTGTTTTTT. This encodes CASRSRGTGANTGELFF.